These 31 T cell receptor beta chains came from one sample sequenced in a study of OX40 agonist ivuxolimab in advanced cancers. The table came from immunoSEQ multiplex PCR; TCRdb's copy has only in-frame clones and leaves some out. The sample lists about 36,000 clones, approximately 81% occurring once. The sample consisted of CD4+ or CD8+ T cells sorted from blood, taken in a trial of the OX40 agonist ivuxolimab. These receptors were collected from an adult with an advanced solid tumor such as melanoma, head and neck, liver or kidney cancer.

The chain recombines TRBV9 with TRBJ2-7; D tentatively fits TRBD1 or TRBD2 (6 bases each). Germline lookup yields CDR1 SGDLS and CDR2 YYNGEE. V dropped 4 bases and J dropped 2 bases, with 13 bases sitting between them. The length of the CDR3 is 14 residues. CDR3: CASSPGGVAYEQYF. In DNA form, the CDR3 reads TGTGCCAGCAGCCCCGGGGGCGTTGCCTACGAGCAGTACTTC.

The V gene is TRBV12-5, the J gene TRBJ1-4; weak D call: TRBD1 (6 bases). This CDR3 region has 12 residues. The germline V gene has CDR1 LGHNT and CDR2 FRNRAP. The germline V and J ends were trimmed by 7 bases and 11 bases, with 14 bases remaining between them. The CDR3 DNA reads TGTGCTAGTGCCCTGGGGGCGAGTAAACTGTTTTTT. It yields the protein CASALGASKLFF. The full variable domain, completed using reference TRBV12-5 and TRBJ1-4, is DARVTQTPRHKVTEMGQEVTMRCQPILGHNTVFWYRQTMMQGLELLAYFRNRAPLDDSGMPKDRFSAEMPDATLATLKIQPSEPRDSAVYFCASALGASKLFFGSGTQLSVL.

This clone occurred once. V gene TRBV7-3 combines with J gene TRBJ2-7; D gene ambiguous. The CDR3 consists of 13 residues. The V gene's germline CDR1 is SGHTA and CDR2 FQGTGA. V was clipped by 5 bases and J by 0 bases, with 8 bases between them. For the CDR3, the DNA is TGTGCCAGCAGCCTCGGGCCCTCCTACGAGCAGTACTTC. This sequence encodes CASSLGPSYEQYF.

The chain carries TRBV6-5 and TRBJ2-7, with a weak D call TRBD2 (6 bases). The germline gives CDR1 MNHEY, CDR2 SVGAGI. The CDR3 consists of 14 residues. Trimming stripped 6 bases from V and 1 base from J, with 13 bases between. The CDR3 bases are TGTGCCAGCAGGGCACGGGCGGGATCCTACGAGCAGTACTTC. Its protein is CASRARAGSYEQYF.

The CDR3 sequence: CASSFIAGPYVSEQFF. DNA of the CDR3: TGTGCCAGCAGCTTCATAGCGGGACCTTATGTGAGTGAGCAGTTCTTC. This chain uses TRBV11-1 with TRBJ2-1; 8 bases match TRBD2. With V trimmed by 3 bases and J by 9 bases, 13 bases remained unmatched. Germline loops: CDR1 SGHAT, CDR2 FQDESV (reference sequence). The CDR3 is made up of 16 amino acids.

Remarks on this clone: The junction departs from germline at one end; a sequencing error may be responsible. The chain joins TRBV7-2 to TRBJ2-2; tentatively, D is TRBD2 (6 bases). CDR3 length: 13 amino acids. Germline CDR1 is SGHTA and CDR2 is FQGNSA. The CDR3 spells CASGFGGPGELFF. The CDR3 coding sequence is TGTGCCAGCGGCTTTGGAGGGCCCGGGGAGCTGTTTTTT.

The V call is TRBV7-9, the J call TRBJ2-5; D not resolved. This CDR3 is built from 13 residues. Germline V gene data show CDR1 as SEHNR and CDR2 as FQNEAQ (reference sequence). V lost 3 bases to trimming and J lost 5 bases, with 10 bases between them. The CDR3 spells CASSLSTLETQYF. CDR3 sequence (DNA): TGTGCCAGCAGCTTGTCCACCCTCGAGACCCAGTACTTC.

This CDR3 reads CASSRGHRSVNTEAFF. Written as DNA, the CDR3 is TGTGCCAGCAGCCGCGGGCACAGGTCGGTGAACACTGAAGCTTTCTTT. V is TRBV7-9 and J is TRBJ1-1; D perhaps matches TRBD1 (5 bases). In germline, CDR1 is SEHNR, CDR2 FQNEAQ (reference sequence). V gave up 5 bases and J gave up 0 bases, with 16 bases separating them. The CDR3 spans 16 residues. The full variable domain, in which reference TRBV7-9 and TRBJ1-1 provide the parts outside the CDR3, is DTGVSQNPRHKITKRGQNVTFRCDPISEHNRLYWYRQTLGQGPEFLTYFQNEAQLEKSRLLSDRFSAERPKGSFSTLEIQRTEQGDSAMYLCASSRGHRSVNTEAFFGQGTRLTVV.

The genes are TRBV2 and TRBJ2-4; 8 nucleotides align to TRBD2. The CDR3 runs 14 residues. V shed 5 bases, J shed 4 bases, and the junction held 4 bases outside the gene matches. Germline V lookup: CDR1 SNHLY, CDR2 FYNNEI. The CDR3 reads CASSTGLGKNIQYF. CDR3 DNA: TGTGCCAGCAGTACGGGACTAGGGAAAAACATTCAGTACTTC.

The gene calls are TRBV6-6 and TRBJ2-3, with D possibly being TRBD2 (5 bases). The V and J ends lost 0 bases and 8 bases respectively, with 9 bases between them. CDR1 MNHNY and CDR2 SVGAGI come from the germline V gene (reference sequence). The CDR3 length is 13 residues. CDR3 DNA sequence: TGTGCCAGCAGTTACTCCCGAGAGGGTACGCAGTATTTT. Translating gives CASSYSREGTQYF.

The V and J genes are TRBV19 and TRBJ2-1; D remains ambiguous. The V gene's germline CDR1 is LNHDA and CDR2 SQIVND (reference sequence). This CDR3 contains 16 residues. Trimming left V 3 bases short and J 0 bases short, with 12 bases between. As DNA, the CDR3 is TGTGCCAGTAGTATCCGAGAAAAGAGCTCCTACAATGAGCAGTTCTTC. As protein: CASSIREKSSYNEQFF.

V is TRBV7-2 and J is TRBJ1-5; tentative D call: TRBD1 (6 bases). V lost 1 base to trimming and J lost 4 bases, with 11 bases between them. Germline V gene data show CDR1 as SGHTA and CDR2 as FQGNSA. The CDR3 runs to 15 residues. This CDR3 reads CASSLVSGANQPQHF. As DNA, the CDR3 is TGTGCCAGCAGCTTAGTTTCAGGGGCAAATCAGCCCCAGCATTTT.

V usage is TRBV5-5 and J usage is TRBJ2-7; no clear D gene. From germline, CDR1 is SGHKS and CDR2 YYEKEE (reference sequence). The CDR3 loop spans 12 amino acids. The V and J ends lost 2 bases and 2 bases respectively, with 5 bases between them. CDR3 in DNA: TGTGCCAGCAGCTTTCAGACCTACGAGCAGTACTTC. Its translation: CASSFQTYEQYF.

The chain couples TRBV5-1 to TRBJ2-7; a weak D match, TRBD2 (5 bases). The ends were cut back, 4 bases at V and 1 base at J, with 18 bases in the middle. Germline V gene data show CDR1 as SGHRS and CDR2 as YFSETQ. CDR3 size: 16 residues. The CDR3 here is CASSAARGPDSYEQYF. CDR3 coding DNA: TGCGCCAGCAGCGCCGCCCGCGGGCCAGATTCCTACGAGCAGTACTTC.

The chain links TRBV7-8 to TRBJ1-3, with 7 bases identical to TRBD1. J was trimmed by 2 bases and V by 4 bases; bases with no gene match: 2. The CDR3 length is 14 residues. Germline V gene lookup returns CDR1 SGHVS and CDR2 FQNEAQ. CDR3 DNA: TGTGCCAGCAGCTCCGGGACAGCTGGAAACACCATATATTTT. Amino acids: CASSSGTAGNTIYF.

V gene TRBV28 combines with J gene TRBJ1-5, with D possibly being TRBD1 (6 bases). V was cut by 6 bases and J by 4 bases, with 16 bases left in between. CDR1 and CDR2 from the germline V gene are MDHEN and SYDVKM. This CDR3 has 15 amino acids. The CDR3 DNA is TGTGCCAGCAGATACCTCGGGACACTTAATCAGCCCCAGCATTTT. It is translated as CASRYLGTLNQPQHF.

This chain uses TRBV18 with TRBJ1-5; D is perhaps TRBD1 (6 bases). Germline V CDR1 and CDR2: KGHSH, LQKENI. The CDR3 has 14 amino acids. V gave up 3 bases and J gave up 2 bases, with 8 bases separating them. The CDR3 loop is CASSPSGGNQPQHF. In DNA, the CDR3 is TGTGCCAGCTCACCCTCAGGGGGCAATCAGCCCCAGCATTTT.

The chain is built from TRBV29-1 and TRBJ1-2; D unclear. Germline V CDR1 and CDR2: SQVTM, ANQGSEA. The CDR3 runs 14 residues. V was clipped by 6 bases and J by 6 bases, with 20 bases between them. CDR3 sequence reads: CSVAVYGRGHGYTF. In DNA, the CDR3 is TGCAGCGTCGCGGTCTATGGGCGCGGACATGGCTACACCTTC.

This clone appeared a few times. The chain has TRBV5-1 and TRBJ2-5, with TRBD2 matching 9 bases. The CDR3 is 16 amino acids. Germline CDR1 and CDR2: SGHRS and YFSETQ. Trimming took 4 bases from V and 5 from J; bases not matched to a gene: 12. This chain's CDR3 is CASSSSGSSLGETQYF. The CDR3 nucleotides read TGCGCCAGCAGCAGTAGCGGGAGCTCGCTGGGGGAGACCCAGTACTTC.

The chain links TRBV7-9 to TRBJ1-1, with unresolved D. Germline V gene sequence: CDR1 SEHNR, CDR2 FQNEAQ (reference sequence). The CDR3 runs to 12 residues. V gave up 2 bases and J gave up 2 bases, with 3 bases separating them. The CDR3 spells CASSLHNTEAFF. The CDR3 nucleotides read TGTGCCAGCAGCTTACATAACACTGAAGCTTTCTTT.

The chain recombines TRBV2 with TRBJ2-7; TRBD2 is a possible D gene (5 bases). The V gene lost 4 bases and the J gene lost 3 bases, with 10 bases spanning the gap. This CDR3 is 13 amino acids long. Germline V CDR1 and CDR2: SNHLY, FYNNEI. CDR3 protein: CASSGEYHYEQYF. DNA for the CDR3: TGTGCCAGCAGTGGGGAGTACCACTACGAGCAGTACTTC.

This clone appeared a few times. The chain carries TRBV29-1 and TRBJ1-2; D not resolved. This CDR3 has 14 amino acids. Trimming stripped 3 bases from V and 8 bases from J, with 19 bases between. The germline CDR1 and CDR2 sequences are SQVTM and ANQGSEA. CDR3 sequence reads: CSVDLESGVSGYTF. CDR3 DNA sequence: TGCAGCGTTGATCTAGAGAGCGGAGTGAGCGGCTACACCTTC.

DNA of the CDR3: TGTGCCAGCTCTATCCGGGGCCAAACTCAGGAGACCCAGTACTTC. Its translation: CASSIRGQTQETQYF. J is TRBJ2-5 and V is TRBV27; D is tentatively TRBD1 or TRBD2 (5 bases each). The CDR3 has 15 residues. Germline assignment: CDR1 MNHEY and CDR2 SMNVEV (reference sequence). Trimming removed 8 bases at V and 5 bases at J, with 21 bases between.

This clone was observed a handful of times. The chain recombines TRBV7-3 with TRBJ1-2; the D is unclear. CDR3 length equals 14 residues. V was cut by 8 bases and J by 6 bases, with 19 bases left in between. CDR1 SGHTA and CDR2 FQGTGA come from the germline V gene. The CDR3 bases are TGTGCCAGCGGCCTGGGCCAAGTGGCAGATGGCTACACCTTC. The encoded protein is CASGLGQVADGYTF.

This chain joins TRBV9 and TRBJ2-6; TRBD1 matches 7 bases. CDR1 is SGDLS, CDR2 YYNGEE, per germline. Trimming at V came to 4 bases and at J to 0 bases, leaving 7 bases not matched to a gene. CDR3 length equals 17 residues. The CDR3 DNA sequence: TGTGCCAGCAGCCCAACAGGGGACCGCTCTGGGGCCAACGTCCTGACTTTC. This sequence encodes CASSPTGDRSGANVLTF.

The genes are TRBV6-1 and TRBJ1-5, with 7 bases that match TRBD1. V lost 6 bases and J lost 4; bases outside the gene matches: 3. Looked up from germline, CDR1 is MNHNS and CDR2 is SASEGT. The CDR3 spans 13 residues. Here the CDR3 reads CASRDRRNQPQHF. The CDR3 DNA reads TGTGCCAGCAGGGACAGGCGAAATCAGCCCCAGCATTTT.

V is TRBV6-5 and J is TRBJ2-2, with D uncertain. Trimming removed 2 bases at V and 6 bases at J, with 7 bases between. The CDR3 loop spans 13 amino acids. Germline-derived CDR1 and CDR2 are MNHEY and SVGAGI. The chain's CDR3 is CASSYPQSGELFF. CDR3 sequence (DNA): TGTGCCAGCAGTTACCCTCAGTCCGGGGAGCTGTTTTTT.

CDR3 region: CASGGTGQNTGANVLTF. The CDR3 nucleotides are TGTGCCAGCGGAGGGACAGGGCAAAACACTGGGGCCAACGTCCTGACTTTC. The chain joins TRBV2 to TRBJ2-6; 9 nucleotides match TRBD1. Germline V CDR1 and CDR2: SNHLY, FYNNEI. The J segment lost 2 bases and the V segment lost 8 bases, leaving 10 bases of the junction unmatched. The CDR3 length is 17 residues.

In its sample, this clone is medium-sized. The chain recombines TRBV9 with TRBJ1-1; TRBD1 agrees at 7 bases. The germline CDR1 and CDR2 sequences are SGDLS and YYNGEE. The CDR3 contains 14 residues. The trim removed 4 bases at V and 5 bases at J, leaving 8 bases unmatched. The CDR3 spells CASSLEGGETEAFF. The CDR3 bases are TGTGCCAGCAGCTTAGAAGGGGGCGAAACTGAAGCTTTCTTT. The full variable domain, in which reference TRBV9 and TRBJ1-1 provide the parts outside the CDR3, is DSGVTQTPKHLITATGQRVTLRCSPRSGDLSVYWYQQSLDQGLQFLIQYYNGEERAKGNILERFSAQQFPDLHSELNLSSLELGDSALYFCASSLEGGETEAFFGQGTRLTVV.

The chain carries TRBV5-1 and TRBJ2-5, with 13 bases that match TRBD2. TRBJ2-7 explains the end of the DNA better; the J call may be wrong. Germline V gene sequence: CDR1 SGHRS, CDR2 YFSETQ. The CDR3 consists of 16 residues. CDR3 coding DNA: TGCGCCAGCAGCTTCGGACTAGCGGGAGTAGCTTACGAGCAGTACTTC. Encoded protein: CASSFGLAGVAYEQYF.

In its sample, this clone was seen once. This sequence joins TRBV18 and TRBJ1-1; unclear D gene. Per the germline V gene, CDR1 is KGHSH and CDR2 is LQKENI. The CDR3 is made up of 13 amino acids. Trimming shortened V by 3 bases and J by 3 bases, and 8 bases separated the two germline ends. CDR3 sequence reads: CASSPYGDTEAFF. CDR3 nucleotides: TGTGCCAGCTCACCCTACGGGGACACTGAAGCTTTCTTT.